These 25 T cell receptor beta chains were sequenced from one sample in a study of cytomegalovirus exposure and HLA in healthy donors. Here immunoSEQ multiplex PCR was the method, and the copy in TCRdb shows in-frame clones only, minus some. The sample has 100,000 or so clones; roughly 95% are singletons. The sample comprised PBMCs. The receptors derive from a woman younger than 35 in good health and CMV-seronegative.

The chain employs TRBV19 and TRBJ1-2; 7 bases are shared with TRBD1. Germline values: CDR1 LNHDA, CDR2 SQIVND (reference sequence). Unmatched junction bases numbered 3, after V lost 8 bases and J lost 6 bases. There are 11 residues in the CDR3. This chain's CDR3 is CASLRGDGYTF. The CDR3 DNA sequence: TGTGCCAGTCTCAGGGGGGATGGCTACACCTTC.

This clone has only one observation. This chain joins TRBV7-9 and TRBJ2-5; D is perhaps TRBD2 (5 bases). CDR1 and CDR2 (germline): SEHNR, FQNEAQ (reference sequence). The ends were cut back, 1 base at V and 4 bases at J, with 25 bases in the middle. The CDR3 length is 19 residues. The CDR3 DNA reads TGTGCCAGCAGCTTAGACCGGCCGGTAACTAGGGAATATAGAGAGACCCAGTACTTC. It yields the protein CASSLDRPVTREYRETQYF. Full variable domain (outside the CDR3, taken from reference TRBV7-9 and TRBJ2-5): DTGVSQNPRHKITKRGQNVTFRCDPISEHNRLYWYRQTLGQGPEFLTYFQNEAQLEKSRLLSDRFSAERPKGSFSTLEIQRTEQGDSAMYLCASSLDRPVTREYRETQYFGPGTRLLVL.

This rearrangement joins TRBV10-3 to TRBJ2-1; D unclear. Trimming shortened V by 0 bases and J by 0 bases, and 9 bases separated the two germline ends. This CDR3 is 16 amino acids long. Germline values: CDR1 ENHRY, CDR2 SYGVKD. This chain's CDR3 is CAISESPGRSYNEQFF. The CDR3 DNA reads TGTGCCATCAGTGAGTCGCCAGGTCGCTCCTACAATGAGCAGTTCTTC.

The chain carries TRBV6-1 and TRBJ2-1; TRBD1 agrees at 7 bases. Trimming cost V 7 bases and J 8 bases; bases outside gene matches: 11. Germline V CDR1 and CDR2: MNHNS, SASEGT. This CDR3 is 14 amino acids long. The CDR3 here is CASNKQDRRDEQFF. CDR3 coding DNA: TGTGCCAGCAACAAACAGGACAGGCGGGATGAGCAGTTCTTC.

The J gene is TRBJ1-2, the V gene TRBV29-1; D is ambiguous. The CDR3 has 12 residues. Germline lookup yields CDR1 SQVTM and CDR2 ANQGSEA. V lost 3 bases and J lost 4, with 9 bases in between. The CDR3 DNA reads TGCAGCGTTGAGGCAGGAACCTATGGCTACACCTTC. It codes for CSVEAGTYGYTF.

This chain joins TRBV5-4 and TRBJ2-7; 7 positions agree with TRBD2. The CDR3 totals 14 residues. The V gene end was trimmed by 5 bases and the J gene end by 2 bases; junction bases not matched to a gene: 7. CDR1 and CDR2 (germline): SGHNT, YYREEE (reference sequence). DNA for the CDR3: TGTGCCAGCAGAAAACCGGGACTAACCTACGAGCAGTACTTC. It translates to CASRKPGLTYEQYF.

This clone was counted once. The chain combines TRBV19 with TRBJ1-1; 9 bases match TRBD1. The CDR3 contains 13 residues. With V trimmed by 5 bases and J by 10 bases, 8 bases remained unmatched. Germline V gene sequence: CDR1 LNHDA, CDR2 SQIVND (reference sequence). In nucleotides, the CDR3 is TGTGCCAGTAGTTTGGGACAGGGAGGCCGAGCTTTCTTT. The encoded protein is CASSLGQGGRAFF.

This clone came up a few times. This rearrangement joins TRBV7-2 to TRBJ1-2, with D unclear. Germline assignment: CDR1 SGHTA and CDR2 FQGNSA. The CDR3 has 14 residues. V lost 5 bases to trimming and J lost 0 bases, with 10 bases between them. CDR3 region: CASSPGSPNYGYTF. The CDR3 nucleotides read TGTGCCAGCAGCCCGGGAAGTCCTAACTATGGCTACACCTTC. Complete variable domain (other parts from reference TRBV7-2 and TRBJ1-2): GAGVSQSPSNKVTEKGKDVELRCDPISGHTALYWYRQSLGQGLEFLIYFQGNSAPDKSGLPSDRFSAERTGGSVSTLTIQRTQQEDSAVYLCASSPGSPNYGYTFGSGTRLTVV.

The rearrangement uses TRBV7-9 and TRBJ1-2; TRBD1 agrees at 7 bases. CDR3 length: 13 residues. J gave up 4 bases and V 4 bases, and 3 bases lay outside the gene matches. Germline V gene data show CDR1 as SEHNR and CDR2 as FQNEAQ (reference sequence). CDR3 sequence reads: CASSSDRTYGYTF. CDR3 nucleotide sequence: TGTGCCAGCAGCTCGGACAGGACCTATGGCTACACCTTC.

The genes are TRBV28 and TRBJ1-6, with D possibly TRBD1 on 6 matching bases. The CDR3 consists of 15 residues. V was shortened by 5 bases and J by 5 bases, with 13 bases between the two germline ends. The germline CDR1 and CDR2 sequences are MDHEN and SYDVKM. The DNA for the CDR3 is TGTGCCAGCAGTGCCCGGACAGCCGATAATTCACCCCTCCACTTT. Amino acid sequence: CASSARTADNSPLHF. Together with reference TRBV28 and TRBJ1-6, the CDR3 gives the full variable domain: DVKVTQSSRYLVKRTGEKVFLECVQDMDHENMFWYRQDPGLGLRLIYFSYDVKMKEKGDIPEGYSVSREKKERFSLILESASTNQTSMYLCASSARTADNSPLHFGNGTRLTVT.

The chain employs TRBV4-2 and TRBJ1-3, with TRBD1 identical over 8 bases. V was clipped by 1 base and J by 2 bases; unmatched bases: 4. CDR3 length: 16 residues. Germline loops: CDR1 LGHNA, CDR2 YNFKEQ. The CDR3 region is CASSQVADRAGNTIYF. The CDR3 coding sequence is TGTGCCAGCAGCCAAGTTGCGGACAGGGCTGGAAACACCATATATTTT.

CDR3 in DNA: TGTGCCAGCAGTTCAGGTACTGAGACCCAGTACTTC. Its translation: CASSSGTETQYF. This rearrangement joins TRBV25-1 to TRBJ2-5; D not certain. Germline assignment: CDR1 MGHDK and CDR2 SYGVNS. Trimming cost V 5 bases and J 5 bases, with 9 bases left between them. The CDR3 spans 12 residues.

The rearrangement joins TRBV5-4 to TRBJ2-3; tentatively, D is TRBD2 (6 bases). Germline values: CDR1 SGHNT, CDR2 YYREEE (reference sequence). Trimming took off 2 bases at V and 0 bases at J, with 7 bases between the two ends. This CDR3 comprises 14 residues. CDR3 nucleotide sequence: TGTGCCAGCAGCTTTGGAGGGAGCACAGATACGCAGTATTTT. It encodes CASSFGGSTDTQYF.

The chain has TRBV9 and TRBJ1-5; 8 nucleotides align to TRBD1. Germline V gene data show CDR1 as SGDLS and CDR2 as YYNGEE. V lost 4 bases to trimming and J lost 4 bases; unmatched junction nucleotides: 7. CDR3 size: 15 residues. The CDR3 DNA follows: TGTGCCAGCAGCCCTTCGGGACAGGAGAATCAGCCCCAGCATTTT. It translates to CASSPSGQENQPQHF.

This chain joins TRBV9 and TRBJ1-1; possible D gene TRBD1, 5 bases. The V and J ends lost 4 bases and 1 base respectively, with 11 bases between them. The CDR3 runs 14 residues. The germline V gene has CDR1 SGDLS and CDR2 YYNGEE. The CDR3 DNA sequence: TGTGCCAGCAGCCAAAACACAGGGAACACTGAAGCTTTCTTT. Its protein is CASSQNTGNTEAFF.

In nucleotides, the CDR3 is TGTGCCAGCAGCTTGGAACCTAGCGACTCCTACGAGCAGTACTTC. Translated: CASSLEPSDSYEQYF. The J gene is TRBJ2-7, the V gene TRBV5-5; tentative D call: TRBD2 (6 bases). This CDR3 has 15 amino acids. The germline V gene encodes CDR1 SGHKS and CDR2 YYEKEE (reference sequence). The V end was cut by 0 bases, the J end by 0 bases, with 10 bases between.

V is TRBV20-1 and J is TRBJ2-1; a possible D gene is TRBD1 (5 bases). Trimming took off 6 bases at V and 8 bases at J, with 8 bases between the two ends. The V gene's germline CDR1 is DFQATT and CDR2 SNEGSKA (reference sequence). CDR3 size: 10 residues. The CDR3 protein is CSALRDEQFF. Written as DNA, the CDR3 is TGCAGTGCCCTCAGGGATGAGCAGTTCTTC.

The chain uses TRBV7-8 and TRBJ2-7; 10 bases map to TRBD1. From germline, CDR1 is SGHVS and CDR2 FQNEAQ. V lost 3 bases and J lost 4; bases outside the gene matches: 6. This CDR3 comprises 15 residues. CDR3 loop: CASSFDRTGGYEQYF. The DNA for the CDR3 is TGTGCCAGCAGCTTCGATCGGACAGGGGGATACGAGCAGTACTTC.

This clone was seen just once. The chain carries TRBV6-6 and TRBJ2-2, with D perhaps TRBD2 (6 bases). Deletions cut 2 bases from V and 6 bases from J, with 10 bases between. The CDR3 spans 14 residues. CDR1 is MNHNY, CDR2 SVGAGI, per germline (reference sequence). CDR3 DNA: TGTGCCAGCAGTTACGCGCGACTAGCCGGGGAGCTGTTTTTT. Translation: CASSYARLAGELFF.

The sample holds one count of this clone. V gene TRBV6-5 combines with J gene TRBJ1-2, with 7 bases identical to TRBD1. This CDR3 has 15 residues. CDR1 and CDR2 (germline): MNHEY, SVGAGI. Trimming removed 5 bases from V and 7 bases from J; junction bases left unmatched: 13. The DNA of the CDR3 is TGTGCCAGCAGTCGGCTACAGGGGCCGTCGGGTGGCTACACCTTC. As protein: CASSRLQGPSGGYTF.

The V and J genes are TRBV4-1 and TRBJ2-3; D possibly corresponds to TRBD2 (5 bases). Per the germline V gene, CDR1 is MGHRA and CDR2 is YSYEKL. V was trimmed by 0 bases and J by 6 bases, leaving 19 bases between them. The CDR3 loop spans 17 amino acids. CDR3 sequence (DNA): TGCGCCAGCAGCCAAGACTTCCAGAGCGAGGGAGTCGATACGCAGTATTTT. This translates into CASSQDFQSEGVDTQYF.

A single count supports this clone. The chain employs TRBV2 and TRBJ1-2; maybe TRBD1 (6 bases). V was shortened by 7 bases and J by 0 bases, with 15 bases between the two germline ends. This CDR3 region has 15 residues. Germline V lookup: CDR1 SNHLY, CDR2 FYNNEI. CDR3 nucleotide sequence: TGTGCCAGCATTCGAACAGCAGGGGCTAACTATGGCTACACCTTC. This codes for CASIRTAGANYGYTF.

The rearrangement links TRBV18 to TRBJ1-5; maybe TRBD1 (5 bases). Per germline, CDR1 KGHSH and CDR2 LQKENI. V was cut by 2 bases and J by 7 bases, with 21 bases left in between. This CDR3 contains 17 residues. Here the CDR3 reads CASSPYLVRRDEQPQHF. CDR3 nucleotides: TGTGCCAGCTCACCATATCTAGTTAGGCGGGACGAACAGCCCCAGCATTTT.

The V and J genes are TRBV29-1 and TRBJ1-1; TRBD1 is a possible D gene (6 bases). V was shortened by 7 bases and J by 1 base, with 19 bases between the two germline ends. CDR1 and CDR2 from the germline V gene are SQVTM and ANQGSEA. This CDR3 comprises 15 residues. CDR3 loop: CSAPSGGLKNTEAFF. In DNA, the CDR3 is TGCAGCGCACCTAGCGGGGGGCTAAAGAACACTGAAGCTTTCTTT. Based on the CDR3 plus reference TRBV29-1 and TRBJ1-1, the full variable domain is SAVISQKPSRDICQRGTSLTIQCQVDSQVTMMFWYRQQPGQSLTLIATANQGSEATYESGFVIDKFPISRPNLTFSTLTVSNMSPEDSSIYLCSAPSGGLKNTEAFFGQGTRLTVV.

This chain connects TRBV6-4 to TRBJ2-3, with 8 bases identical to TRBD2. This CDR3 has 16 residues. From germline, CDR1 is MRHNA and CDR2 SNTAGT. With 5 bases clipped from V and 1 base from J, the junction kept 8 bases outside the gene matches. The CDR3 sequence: CASSLSGSGGTDTQYF. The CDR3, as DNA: TGTGCCAGCAGTCTCTCGGGTAGCGGGGGCACAGATACGCAGTATTTT.